These 11 T cell receptor beta chains came from one sample sequenced in a study of T cell clonotyping in hematopoietic cell transplantation. The time point here: recipient sample about 28 days before transplant, after cytoreduction. Measured with immunoSEQ multiplex PCR; TCRdb has only the in-frame clones, and not every one. The sample holds approximately 80,000 clones; almost 97% are singletons and the top ten take 1.5% to 2%. The sequences come from peripheral blood mononuclear cells, collected before stem cell transplant. The receptors were sampled from a woman between 45 and 65 years old with acute myeloid leukemia. Some clones in this sample may be carry-over from other donors' samples.

The genes are TRBV30 and TRBJ2-7; 9 nucleotides line up with TRBD1. Germline trimming cut 1 base from V and 7 bases from J; bases unmatched to any gene: 17. The length of the CDR3 is 17 residues. The germline V gene has CDR1 GTSNPN and CDR2 SVGIG (reference sequence). CDR3 in amino acids: CAWSEGQGRGWVREQYF. DNA for the CDR3: TGTGCCTGGAGTGAAGGACAGGGGCGAGGTTGGGTTCGGGAGCAGTACTTC.

This chain joins TRBV19 and TRBJ1-1, with unresolved D. The V gene lost 3 bases and the J gene lost 9 bases, with 17 bases spanning the gap. CDR1 is LNHDA and CDR2 is SQIVND in the germline V gene (reference sequence). The CDR3 has 14 residues. CDR3 in DNA: TGTGCCAGTAGTATTCTCCAGAGATCTACCCAAGCTTTCTTT. Protein: CASSILQRSTQAFF.

The V gene is TRBV2, the J gene TRBJ2-3; TRBD1 matches at 9 bases. The CDR3 spans 14 residues. V shed 5 bases, J shed 4 bases, and the junction held 4 bases outside the gene matches. CDR1 and CDR2 from the germline V gene are SNHLY and FYNNEI. This chain's CDR3 is CASSLQGASDTQYF. DNA of the CDR3: TGTGCCAGCAGTTTACAGGGGGCTTCAGATACGCAGTATTTT. The full variable domain, its missing parts supplied by reference TRBV2 and TRBJ2-3, is EPEVTQTPSHQVTQMGQEVILRCVPISNHLYFYWYRQILGQKVEFLVSFYNNEISEKSEIFDDQFSVERPDGSNFTLKIRSTKLEDSAMYFCASSLQGASDTQYFGPGTRLTVL.

The rearrangement links TRBV6-1 to TRBJ2-3; TRBD2 matches at 11 bases. The CDR3 totals 15 residues. V gave up 5 bases and J gave up 1 base; unmatched junction bases: 2. Germline loops: CDR1 MNHNS, CDR2 SASEGT. The CDR3 spells CASSQLAGGTDTQYF. CDR3 coding DNA: TGTGCCAGCAGTCAACTAGCGGGAGGCACAGATACGCAGTATTTT.

The rearrangement uses TRBV6-6 and TRBJ1-2, with TRBD1 identical over 7 bases. The V and J ends lost 11 bases and 5 bases, in that order; junction bases with no gene match: 14. CDR3 size: 14 residues. Germline V CDR1 and CDR2: MNHNY, SVGAGI (reference sequence). This chain's CDR3 is CACRRDRKGYGYTF. DNA for the CDR3: TGTGCCTGTAGGCGGGACAGAAAAGGGTATGGCTACACCTTC.

The J gene is TRBJ2-6, the V gene TRBV4-2, with 11 bases lining up with TRBD2. This CDR3 contains 19 residues. Germline V gene data show CDR1 as LGHNA and CDR2 as YNFKEQ. Trimming removed 3 bases from V and 0 bases from J; junction bases left unmatched: 7. This CDR3 reads CASSQSSGRALSGANVLTF. In DNA form, the CDR3 reads TGTGCCAGCAGCCAGAGTAGCGGGAGGGCCCTCTCTGGGGCCAACGTCCTGACTTTC.

V and J are TRBV7-2 and TRBJ1-4; 7 bases line up with TRBD1. Germline CDR1 is SGHTA and CDR2 is FQGNSA. CDR3 size: 19 residues. The V segment lost 5 bases and the J segment 3 bases; nucleotides outside the gene matches: 18. For the CDR3, the DNA is TGTGCCAGCAGCAATGCGGCAGGGGGAACCATTGTGGCTAATGAAAAACTGTTTTTT. Translating it yields CASSNAAGGTIVANEKLFF.

The CDR3 loop reads CASSKTGTVDQPQHF. The CDR3 nucleotides read TGTGCCAGCAGCAAGACAGGGACGGTGGATCAGCCCCAGCATTTT. The chain uses TRBV7-8 and TRBJ1-5; 7 positions agree with TRBD1. Germline V gene lookup returns CDR1 SGHVS and CDR2 FQNEAQ. V was clipped by 5 bases and J by 5 bases; unmatched bases: 9. There are 15 residues in the CDR3.

The V and J genes are TRBV7-3 and TRBJ1-2; D unclear. Germline lookup yields CDR1 SGHTA and CDR2 FQGTGA. CDR3 length: 15 residues. V was trimmed by 5 bases and J by 6 bases, leaving 19 bases between them. Here the CDR3 reads CASSPGAGTSHGYTF. The CDR3, as DNA: TGTGCCAGCAGCCCGGGCGCCGGCACGAGTCATGGCTACACCTTC.

The chain is built from TRBV5-1 and TRBJ1-4; D is perhaps TRBD1 (5 bases). The V and J ends lost 4 bases and 2 bases respectively, with 12 bases between them. The CDR3 extends over 15 amino acids. CDR1 is SGHRS and CDR2 is YFSETQ in the germline V gene. The CDR3 DNA follows: TGCGCCAGCAGCCCCGGTCGGGGGACTAATGAAAAACTGTTTTTT. Amino acid sequence: CASSPGRGTNEKLFF.

V and J are TRBV9 and TRBJ2-7, with TRBD2 identical over 9 bases. The V gene's germline CDR1 is SGDLS and CDR2 YYNGEE. Trimming at V came to 0 bases and at J to 7 bases, leaving 8 bases not matched to a gene. This CDR3 contains 15 residues. CDR3 sequence (DNA): TGTGCCAGCAGCGTAGGTCGACTAGCGGAAGCTGAGCAGTACTTC. It yields the protein CASSVGRLAEAEQYF.